Included here is one T cell receptor (beta chain) sequence, with context. Antigen specificity is unknown. Germline CDR1 MNHNS, CDR2 SASEGT. The length of the CDR3 is 13 residues. V was pared by 7 bases and J by 5 bases, with 15 bases between. The sample is drawn from a study of graft-versus-host responses after intestinal transplantation. Study details: Recipients got multivisceral, liver-intestinal, or isolated intestinal transplants. The recipients all started with anti-thymocyte globulin induction and then took tacrolimus and steroids for 3 to 4 years.

Findings and caveats of the study: The highest levels of circulating GvH clones went along with early declines in HvG clones after transplant. The marrow of recipients harbored GvH clones, and ileum or blood showed some of them first.

Processing was applied to graft tissue in order to liberate intraepithelial and lamina propria lymphocytes. Measured with immunoSEQ multiplex PCR; TCRdb has only the in-frame clones, and not every one. The sample yields about 18,000 clones, 79% seen once. Sequencing used ileum tissue, obtained roughly 490 days after intestinal transplant. The chain is built from TRBV6-1 and TRBJ2-7; no clear D gene. The sequence derives from a human patient who received an intestinal transplant, so some T cells may come from the graft donor. The CDR3 spells CASIPASLNEQYF. The CDR3 coding sequence is TGTGCCAGCATCCCTGCCTCTCTGAACGAGCAGTACTTC.